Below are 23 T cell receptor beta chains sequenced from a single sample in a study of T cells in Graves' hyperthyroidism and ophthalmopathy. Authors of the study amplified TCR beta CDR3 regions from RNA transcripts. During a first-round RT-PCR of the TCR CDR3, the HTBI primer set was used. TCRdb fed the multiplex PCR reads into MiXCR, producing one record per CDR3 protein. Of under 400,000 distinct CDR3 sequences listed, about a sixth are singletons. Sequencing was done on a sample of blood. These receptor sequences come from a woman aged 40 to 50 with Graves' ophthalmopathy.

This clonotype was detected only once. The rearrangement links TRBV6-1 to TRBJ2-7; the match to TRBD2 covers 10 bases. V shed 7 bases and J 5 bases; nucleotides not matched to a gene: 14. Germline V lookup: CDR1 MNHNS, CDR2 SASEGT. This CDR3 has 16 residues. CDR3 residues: CASKQEGGLASHEQYF. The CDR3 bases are TGTGCCAGCAAACAAGAGGGGGGACTAGCGAGCCACGAGCAGTACTTC.

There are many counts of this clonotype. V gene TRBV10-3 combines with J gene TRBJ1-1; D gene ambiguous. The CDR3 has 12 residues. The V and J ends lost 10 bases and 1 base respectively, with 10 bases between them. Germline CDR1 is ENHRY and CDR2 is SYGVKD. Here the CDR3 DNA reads TGTGCCAGCAATAAAGGGAACACTGAAGCTTTCTTT. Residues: CASNKGNTEAFF.

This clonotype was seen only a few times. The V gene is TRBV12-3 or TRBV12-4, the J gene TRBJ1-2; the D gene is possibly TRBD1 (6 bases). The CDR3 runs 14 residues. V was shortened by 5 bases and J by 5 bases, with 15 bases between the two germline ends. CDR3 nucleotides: TGTGCCAGCAGTCCAACAGGGCCTGCTTATGGCTACACCTTC. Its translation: CASSPTGPAYGYTF.

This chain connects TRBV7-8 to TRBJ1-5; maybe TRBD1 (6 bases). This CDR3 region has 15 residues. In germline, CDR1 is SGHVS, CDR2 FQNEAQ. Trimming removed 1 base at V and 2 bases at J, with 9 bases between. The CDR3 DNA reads TGTGCCAGCAGCTTAGTGGGGGCTGGCAATCAGCCCCAGCATTTT. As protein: CASSLVGAGNQPQHF. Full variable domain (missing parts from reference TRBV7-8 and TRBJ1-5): GAGVSQSPRYKVAKRGQDVALRCDPISGHVSLFWYQQALGQGPEFLTYFQNEAQLDKSGLPSDRFFAERPEGSVSTLKIQRTQQEDSAVYLCASSLVGAGNQPQHFGDGTRLSIL.

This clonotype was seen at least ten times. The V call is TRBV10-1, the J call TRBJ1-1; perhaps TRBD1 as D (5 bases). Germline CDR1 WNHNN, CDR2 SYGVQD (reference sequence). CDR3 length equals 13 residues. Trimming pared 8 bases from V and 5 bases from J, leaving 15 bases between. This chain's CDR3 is CASSDSSGTEAFF. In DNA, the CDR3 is TGCGCCAGCTCCGACAGCTCTGGGACTGAAGCTTTCTTT.

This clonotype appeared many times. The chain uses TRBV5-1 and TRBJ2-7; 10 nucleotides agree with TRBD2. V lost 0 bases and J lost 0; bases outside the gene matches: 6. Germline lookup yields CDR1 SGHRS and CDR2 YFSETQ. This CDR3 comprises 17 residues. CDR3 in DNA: TGCGCCAGCAGCTTGGCCGGTAGCGGGGGGAGCTCCTACGAGCAGTACTTC. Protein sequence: CASSLAGSGGSSYEQYF. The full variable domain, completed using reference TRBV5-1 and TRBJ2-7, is KAGVTQTPRYLIKTRGQQVTLSCSPISGHRSVSWYQQTPGQGLQFLFEYFSETQRNKGNFPGRFSGRQFSNSRSEMNVSTLELGDSALYLCASSLAGSGGSSYEQYFGPGTRLTVT.

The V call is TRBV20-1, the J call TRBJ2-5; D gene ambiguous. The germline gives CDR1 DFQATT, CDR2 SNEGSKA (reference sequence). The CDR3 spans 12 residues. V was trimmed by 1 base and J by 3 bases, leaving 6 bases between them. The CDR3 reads CSARVFKETQYF. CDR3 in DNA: TGCAGTGCTAGAGTCTTTAAAGAGACCCAGTACTTC.

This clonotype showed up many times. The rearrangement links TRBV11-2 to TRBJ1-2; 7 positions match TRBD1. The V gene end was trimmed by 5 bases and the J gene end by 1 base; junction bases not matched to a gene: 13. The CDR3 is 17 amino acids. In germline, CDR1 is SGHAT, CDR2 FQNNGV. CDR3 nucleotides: TGTGCCAGCAGCACCCTGTCAGGGGGGGGCCTTAACTATGGCTACACCTTC. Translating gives CASSTLSGGGLNYGYTF.

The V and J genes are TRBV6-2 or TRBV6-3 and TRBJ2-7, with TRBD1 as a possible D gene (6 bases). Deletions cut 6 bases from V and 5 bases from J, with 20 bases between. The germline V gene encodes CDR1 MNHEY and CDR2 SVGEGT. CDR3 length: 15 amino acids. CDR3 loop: CASSSRGRGSHEQYF. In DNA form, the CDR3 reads TGTGCCAGCAGCTCAAGGGGCAGGGGAAGCCACGAGCAGTACTTC.

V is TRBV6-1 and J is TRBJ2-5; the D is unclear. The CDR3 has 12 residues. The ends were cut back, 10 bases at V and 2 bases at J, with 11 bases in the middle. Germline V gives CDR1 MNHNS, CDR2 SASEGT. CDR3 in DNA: TGTGCCATAGCATGGGGTCAAGAGACCCAGTACTTC. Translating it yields CAIAWGQETQYF.

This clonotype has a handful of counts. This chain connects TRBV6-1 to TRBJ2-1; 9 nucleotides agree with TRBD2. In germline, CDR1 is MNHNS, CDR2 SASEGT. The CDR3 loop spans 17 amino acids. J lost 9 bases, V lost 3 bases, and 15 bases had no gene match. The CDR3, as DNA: TGTGCCAGCAGTGAGGGCCCCGGTCGCGGGAGGGGTGGTGAGCAGTTCTTC. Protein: CASSEGPGRGRGGEQFF.

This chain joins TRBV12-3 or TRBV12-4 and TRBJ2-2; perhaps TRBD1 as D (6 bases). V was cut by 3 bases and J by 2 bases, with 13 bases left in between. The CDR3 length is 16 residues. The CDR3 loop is CASSFPTGLNTGELFF. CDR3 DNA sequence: TGTGCCAGCAGTTTCCCGACAGGACTTAACACCGGGGAGCTGTTTTTT.

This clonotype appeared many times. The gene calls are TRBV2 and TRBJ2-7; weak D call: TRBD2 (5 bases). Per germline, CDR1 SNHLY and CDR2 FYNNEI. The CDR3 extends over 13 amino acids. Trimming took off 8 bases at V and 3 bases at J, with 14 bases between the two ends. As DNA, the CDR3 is TGTGCCAGCCGGGTTCGCCGGGGCTACGAGCAGTACTTC. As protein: CASRVRRGYEQYF.

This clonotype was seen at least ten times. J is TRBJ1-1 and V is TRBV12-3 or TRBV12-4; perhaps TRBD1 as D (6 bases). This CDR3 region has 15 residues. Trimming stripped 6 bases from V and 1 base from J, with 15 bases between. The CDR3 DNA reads TGTGCCAGCAGCTCAGGGGTCCGGGCGAACACTGAAGCTTTCTTT. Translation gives CASSSGVRANTEAFF.

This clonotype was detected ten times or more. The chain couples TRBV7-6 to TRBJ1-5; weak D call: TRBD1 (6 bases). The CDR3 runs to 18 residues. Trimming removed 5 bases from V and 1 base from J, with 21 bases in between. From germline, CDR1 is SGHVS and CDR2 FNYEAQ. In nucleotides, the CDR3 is TGTGCCAGCAGCCTGACCCAGGGGTTGGGGACCAGCAATCAGCCCCAGCATTTT. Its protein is CASSLTQGLGTSNQPQHF. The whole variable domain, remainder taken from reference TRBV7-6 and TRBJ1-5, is GAGVSQSPRYKVTKRGQDVALRCDPISGHVSLYWYRQALGQGPEFLTYFNYEAQQDKSGLPNDRFSAERPEGSISTLTIQRTEQRDSAMYRCASSLTQGLGTSNQPQHFGDGTRLSIL.

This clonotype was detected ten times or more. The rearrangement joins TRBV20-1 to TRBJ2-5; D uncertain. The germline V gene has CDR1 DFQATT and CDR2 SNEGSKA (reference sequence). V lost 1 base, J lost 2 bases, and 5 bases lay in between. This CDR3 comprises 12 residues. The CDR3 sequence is CSARGDQETQYF. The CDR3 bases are TGCAGTGCTAGAGGGGATCAAGAGACCCAGTACTTC.

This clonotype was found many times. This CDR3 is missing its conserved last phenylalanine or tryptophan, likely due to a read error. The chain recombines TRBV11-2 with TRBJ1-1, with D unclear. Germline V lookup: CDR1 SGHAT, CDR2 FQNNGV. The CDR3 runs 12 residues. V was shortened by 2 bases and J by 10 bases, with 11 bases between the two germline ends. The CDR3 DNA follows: TGTGCCAGCAGCTTATCGGGGTCTGGAGCTTTCCTT. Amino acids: CASSLSGSGAFL.

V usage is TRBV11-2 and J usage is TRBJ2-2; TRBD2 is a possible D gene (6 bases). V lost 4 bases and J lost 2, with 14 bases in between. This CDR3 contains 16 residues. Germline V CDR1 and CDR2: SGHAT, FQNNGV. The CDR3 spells CASSYRTTRNTGELFF. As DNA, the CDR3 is TGTGCCAGCAGCTATCGGACTACGAGAAACACCGGGGAGCTGTTTTTT.

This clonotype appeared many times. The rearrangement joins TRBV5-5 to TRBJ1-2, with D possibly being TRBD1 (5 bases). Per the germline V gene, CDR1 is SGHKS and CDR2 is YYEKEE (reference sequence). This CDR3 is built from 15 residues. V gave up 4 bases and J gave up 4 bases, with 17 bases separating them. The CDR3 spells CASSPNAAGFYGYTF. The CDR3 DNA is TGTGCCAGCAGCCCGAACGCGGCAGGGTTCTATGGCTACACCTTC.

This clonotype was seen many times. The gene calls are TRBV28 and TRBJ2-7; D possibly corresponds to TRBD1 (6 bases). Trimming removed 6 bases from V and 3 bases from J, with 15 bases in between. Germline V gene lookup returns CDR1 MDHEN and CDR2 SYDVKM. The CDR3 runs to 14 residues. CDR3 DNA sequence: TGTGCCAGCAGCCCTCACCGGGACAACTACGAGCAGTACTTC. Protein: CASSPHRDNYEQYF.

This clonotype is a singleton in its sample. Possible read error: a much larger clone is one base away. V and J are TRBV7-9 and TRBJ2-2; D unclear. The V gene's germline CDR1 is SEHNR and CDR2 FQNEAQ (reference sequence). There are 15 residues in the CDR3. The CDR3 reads CACSFVTGNTGELFF. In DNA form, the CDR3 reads TGTGCCTGCAGCTTTGTGACGGGGAACACCGGGGAGCTGTTTTTT. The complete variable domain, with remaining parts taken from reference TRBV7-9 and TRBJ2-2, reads DTGVSQNPRHKITKRGQNVTFRCDPISEHNRLYWYRQTLGQGPEFLTYFQNEAQLEKSRLLSDRFSAERPKGSFSTLEIQRTEQGDSAMYLCACSFVTGNTGELFFGEGSRLTVL.

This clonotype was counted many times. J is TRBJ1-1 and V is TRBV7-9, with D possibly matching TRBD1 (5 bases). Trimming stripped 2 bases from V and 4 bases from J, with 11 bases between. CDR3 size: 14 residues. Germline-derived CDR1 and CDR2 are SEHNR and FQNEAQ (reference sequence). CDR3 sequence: CASSLLPGATEAFF. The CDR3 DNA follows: TGTGCCAGCAGCTTACTACCTGGGGCCACTGAAGCTTTCTTT.

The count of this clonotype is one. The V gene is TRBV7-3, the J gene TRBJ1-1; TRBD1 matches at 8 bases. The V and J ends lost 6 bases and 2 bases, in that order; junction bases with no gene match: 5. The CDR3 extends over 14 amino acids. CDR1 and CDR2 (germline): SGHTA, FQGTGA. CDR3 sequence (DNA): TGTGCCAGCAGGGTTGACAGGGGAAACACTGAAGCTTTCTTT. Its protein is CASRVDRGNTEAFF.